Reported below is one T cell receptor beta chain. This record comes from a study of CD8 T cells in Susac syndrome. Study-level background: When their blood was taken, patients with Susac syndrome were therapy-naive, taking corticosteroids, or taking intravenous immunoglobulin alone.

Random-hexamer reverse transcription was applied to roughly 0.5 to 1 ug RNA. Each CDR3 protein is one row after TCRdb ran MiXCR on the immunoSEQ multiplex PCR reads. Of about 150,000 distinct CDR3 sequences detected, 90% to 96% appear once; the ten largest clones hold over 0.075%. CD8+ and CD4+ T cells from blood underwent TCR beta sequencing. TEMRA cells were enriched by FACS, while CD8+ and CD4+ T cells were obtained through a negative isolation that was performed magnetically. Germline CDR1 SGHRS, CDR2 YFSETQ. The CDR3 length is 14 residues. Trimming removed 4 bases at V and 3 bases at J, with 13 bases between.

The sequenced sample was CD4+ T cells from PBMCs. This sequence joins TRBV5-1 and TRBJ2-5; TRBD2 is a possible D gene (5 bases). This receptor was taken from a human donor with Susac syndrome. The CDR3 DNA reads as TGCGCCAGCAGCGCCCGGGGAAGAGAAGAGACCCAGTACTTC. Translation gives CASSARGREETQYF.